These T cell receptor beta chains were read from a single sample in a study of T-cell reconstitution after alpha-beta-depleted transplantation in children. MiXCR, run by TCRdb on the PCR reads, gives a single entry per CDR3 protein. The top ten clones hold about 2.6% of a sample with 230,000 or so distinct CDR3 sequences, around 11% of them seen once. The specimen comprised PBMCs from the stem cell graft donor, sampled from the stem cell graft. These receptors were collected from a human donor who donated a stem cell graft to a child with acute lymphoblastic leukemia. Both conserved end residues are part of each CDR3. The order of the fields is J gene, D gene, clone size, V gene, CDR3 DNA, CDR3 protein. A D gene is named only where the DNA matches it firmly. Expanded clones get a size class; other rows say once, few or many, or leave the size out.

TRBJ2-7,-,many,TRBV7-2,TGTGCCAGCAGCTTAGGGCAGTACGAGCAGTACTTC,CASSLGQYEQYF
TRBJ1-2,-,many,TRBV14,TGTGCCAGCAGCCAAGCCAGGACTTATGGCTACACCTTC,CASSQARTYGYTF
TRBJ1-3,-,few,TRBV5-1,TGCGCCAGCAGCTTGGTTGCGGGTGATGCTGGAAACACCATATATTTT,CASSLVAGDAGNTIYF
TRBJ2-7,-,many,TRBV28,TGTGCCAGCAGCCTCTCTGACTACGAGCAGTACTTC,CASSLSDYEQYF
TRBJ2-7,-,-,TRBV6-6,TGTGCCAGCAGTTCGAAGGTTTCCTACGAGCAGTACTTC,CASSSKVSYEQYF
TRBJ2-7,-,many,TRBV4-3,TGCGCCAGCAGCCAAGATTTGGGGGACTGGTCCTACGAGCAGTACTTC,CASSQDLGDWSYEQYF
TRBJ2-1,TRBD2,-,TRBV5-4,TGTGCCAGCAGCTTGGATAGCGGGGGGTTAAGTAATGAGCAGTTCTTC,CASSLDSGGLSNEQFF
TRBJ2-2,-,many,TRBV28,TGTGCCAGCACCCCCGGGGGAGGGGAGCTGTTTTTT,CASTPGGGELFF
TRBJ2-1,TRBD2,-,TRBV11-2,TGTGCCAGCAGCCCGGGAGGGGGGTTCGTGGGGGCGTACAATGAGCAGTTCTTC,CASSPGGGFVGAYNEQFF
TRBJ2-5,TRBD2,many,TRBV15,TGTGCCACCAGCAGATCCTCGGCGGCGGGGGGGCAAGAGACCCAGTACTTC,CATSRSSAAGGQETQYF
TRBJ2-7,TRBD2,many,TRBV20-1,TGCAGTGCTAGAGATCAAGGAGCGGGATACTACGAGCAGTACTTC,CSARDQGAGYYEQYF
TRBJ2-1,-,-,TRBV7-2,TGTGCCAGCAGCTTAACCACAGGCGACCATGAGCAGTTCTTC,CASSLTTGDHEQFF
TRBJ2-7,-,many,TRBV29-1,TGCAGCGTTGAGGACACACGAGGGGCCTACGAGCAGTACTTC,CSVEDTRGAYEQYF
TRBJ2-1,TRBD1,many,TRBV9,TGTGCCAGCAGCGTATTCGGACAGGGGGCCGTTGAGCAGTTCTTC,CASSVFGQGAVEQFF
TRBJ2-1,-,many,TRBV12-5,TGTGCTAGTGGTCCCGGGACTCTCTCCTACAATGAGCAGTTCTTC,CASGPGTLSYNEQFF
TRBJ2-3,-,many,TRBV9,TGTGCCAGCAGCCGCCACCCCACAGATACGCAGTATTTT,CASSRHPTDTQYF
TRBJ1-2,-,many,TRBV7-6,TGTGCCAGCAGCCGCTATGTAGGACGGGTAACCTTC,CASSRYVGRVTF
TRBJ2-3,-,many,TRBV12-3/TRBV12-4,TGTGCCAGCAGTTTAGCGCTGTCAGTCGAGCGCACAGATACGCAGTATTTT,CASSLALSVERTDTQYF
TRBJ2-3,TRBD1,many,TRBV7-2,TGTGCCAGCAGCCCGATACAGGGGATTGTTTCGCAGTATTTT,CASSPIQGIVSQYF
TRBJ2-3,-,many,TRBV20-1,TGCAGTGCTAGGGCGGGGATCACAGATACGCAGTATTTT,CSARAGITDTQYF
TRBJ2-7,-,many,TRBV20-1,TGCAGTGCTAGAGAAGCAGCGGCCTCCTACGAGCAGTACTTC,CSAREAAASYEQYF
TRBJ1-5,TRBD1,many,TRBV20-1,TGCAGTGCAGTCCGGGACAGGGGCTATAATCAGCCCCAGCATTTT,CSAVRDRGYNQPQHF
TRBJ2-7,-,many,TRBV6-1,TGTGCCAGCAGTGTGCGGGTTTCCTACGAGCAGTACTTC,CASSVRVSYEQYF
TRBJ2-7,TRBD1,many,TRBV7-9,TGTGCCAGCAGCTTCCTCCGGGACAGGGGCTACGAGCAGTACTTC,CASSFLRDRGYEQYF
TRBJ2-2,-,many,TRBV5-1,TGCGCCAGCAGCTTCAGGGGAGACACCGGGGAGCTGTTTTTT,CASSFRGDTGELFF
TRBJ2-7,-,many,TRBV7-2,TGTGCCAGCAGCTTACTAGGTGCCTACGAGCAGTACTTC,CASSLLGAYEQYF